This T cell receptor beta chain came from a study of response to subunit inactivated influenza vaccine. Concerning this clonotype: Its antigen is as yet unknown.

Study conclusions and caveats: Each seasonal influenza vaccination, the authors suggested, recruits few new T cells.

CDR1 and CDR2 (germline): SEHNR, FQNEAQ (reference sequence). V was trimmed by 4 bases and J by 4 bases, leaving 10 bases between them. This CDR3 has 13 residues. One entry per CDR3 protein results from TCRdb running MiXCR on the RT-PCR reads. The sample holds hundreds of thousands of distinct CDR3 sequences; 6% to 9% are singletons and the top ten take approximately 12%. This specimen consisted of PBMCs from blood, obtained 23 months after vaccination. The receptor comes from a man aged 50-75 years who received an inactivated influenza vaccine. The chain joins TRBV7-9 to TRBJ1-1; D not resolved. The CDR3 region has the DNA TGTGCCAGCAGCTCTGGGTTGGGCACTGAAGCTTTCTTT. This sequence encodes CASSSGLGTEAFF. Supplemented by reference TRBV7-9 and TRBJ1-1, the full variable domain reads DTGVSQNPRHKITKRGQNVTFRCDPISEHNRLYWYRQTLGQGPEFLTYFQNEAQLEKSRLLSDRFSAERPKGSFSTLEIQRTEQGDSAMYLCASSSGLGTEAFFGQGTRLTVV.